The 13 T cell receptor beta chains presented below share a single source sample, sequenced in a study of regulatory T cells in long-lasting Graves disease. Time point described: newly diagnosed GD, antithyroid drugs for less than 3 months. RNA from PBMCs was the source of the TCR library. For TCR beta, libraries came from iRepertoire HTBI primers and Arm-PCR of CDR3 regions. TCRdb processed the multiplex PCR reads anew with MiXCR; each CDR3 protein has one entry. Of about 320,000 distinct CDR3 sequences detected, approximately 20% appear once; the ten largest clones hold approximately 35%. Sequenced material: peripheral blood mononuclear cells (PBMCs), taken at new diagnosis, from a patient treated with antithyroid drugs. These receptors came from a female donor with Graves disease.

This clonotype was recorded at least ten times. The V and J genes are TRBV15 and TRBJ2-3; D call uncertain. CDR3 size: 14 residues. The germline V gene has CDR1 LNHNV and CDR2 YYDKDF (reference sequence). Trimming pared 0 bases from V and 4 bases from J, leaving 8 bases between. The CDR3 spells CATSRDLMADTQYF. DNA of the CDR3: TGTGCCACCAGCAGAGATCTGATGGCAGATACGCAGTATTTT.

This clonotype was seen repeatedly, ten times or more. The chain recombines TRBV9 with TRBJ1-5; D is unresolved. Germline values: CDR1 SGDLS, CDR2 YYNGEE. The length of the CDR3 is 15 residues. Trimming removed 3 bases from V and 0 bases from J, with 10 bases in between. The CDR3 region has the DNA TGTGCCAGCAGCGGATCCGGGTATAGCAATCAGCCCCAGCATTTT. Its translation: CASSGSGYSNQPQHF.

This clonotype was picked up many times. This chain joins TRBV27 and TRBJ2-7; 9 bases fit TRBD1. This CDR3 is built from 15 residues. Trimming took 3 bases from V and 4 from J; bases not matched to a gene: 7. Germline V gene lookup returns CDR1 MNHEY and CDR2 SMNVEV (reference sequence). The CDR3 region has the DNA TGTGCCAGCAGTTTCTGGACAGGGGACGTATACGAGCAGTACTTC. Its protein is CASSFWTGDVYEQYF.

A few counts support this clonotype. The chain joins TRBV7-9 to TRBJ1-4; D possibly corresponds to TRBD1 (6 bases). Germline CDR1 is SEHNR and CDR2 is FQNEAQ (reference sequence). The length of the CDR3 is 14 residues. The V end was cut by 1 base, the J end by 8 bases, with 11 bases between. The CDR3 is CASSLGRGREKLFF. The DNA for the CDR3 is TGTGCCAGCAGCTTAGGCAGGGGTCGCGAAAAACTGTTTTTT. The variable domain in full, completed from reference TRBV7-9 and TRBJ1-4, reads DTGVSQNPRHKITKRGQNVTFRCDPISEHNRLYWYRQTLGQGPEFLTYFQNEAQLEKSRLLSDRFSAERPKGSFSTLEIQRTEQGDSAMYLCASSLGRGREKLFFGSGTQLSVL.

This chain connects TRBV12-3 or TRBV12-4 to TRBJ1-6; D gene unclear. The CDR3 is made up of 14 amino acids. The V gene lost 4 bases and the J gene lost 5 bases, with 9 bases spanning the gap. The CDR3 DNA reads as TGTGCCAGCAGTTACCTCAGGAATAATTCACCCCTCCACTTT. It is translated as CASSYLRNNSPLHF.

This clonotype was picked up many times. One end of the junction is discordant with germline, which a read error may explain. J is TRBJ2-7 and V is TRBV7-2; D gene uncertain. This CDR3 is 17 amino acids long. Germline V gives CDR1 SGHTA, CDR2 FQGNSA. The DNA of the CDR3 is TGTGCCAGCAGTTTAGTTCTTTTTGGGCGGAACTCCTACGAGCAGTACTTC. Protein product: CASSLVLFGRNSYEQYF.

This clonotype appeared many times. This chain joins TRBV28 and TRBJ2-7; TRBD2 agrees at 9 bases. The CDR3 extends over 16 amino acids. Germline CDR1 MDHEN, CDR2 SYDVKM. J was trimmed by 0 bases and V by 8 bases; bases with no gene match: 11. CDR3: CASRLRSGRPSYEQYF. CDR3 coding DNA: TGTGCCAGCCGCTTGCGGAGCGGGAGGCCCTCCTACGAGCAGTACTTC.

This clonotype turned up a few times. The junction and the germline gene differ at one end; a read error may be behind it. The chain links TRBV6-5 to TRBJ2-5; D is unclear. Germline assignment: CDR1 MNHEY and CDR2 SVGAGI. The CDR3 runs 15 residues. The chain's CDR3 is CVSSYPTRPEETQYF. CDR3 bases: TGTGTCAGCAGTTACCCGACCCGACCAGAAGAGACCCAGTACTTC.

This clonotype was detected many times. V and J are TRBV7-9 and TRBJ1-1; D remains unclear. V was clipped by 1 base and J by 8 bases, with 8 bases between them. CDR1 is SEHNR, CDR2 FQNEAQ, per germline (reference sequence). The CDR3 consists of 12 residues. CDR3 residues: CASSLVGSEAFF. In nucleotides, the CDR3 is TGTGCCAGCAGCTTAGTTGGCAGCGAAGCTTTCTTT.

V usage is TRBV28 and J usage is TRBJ1-2; 9 positions match TRBD1. CDR1 and CDR2 (germline): MDHEN, SYDVKM. The CDR3 consists of 15 residues. Germline trimming cut 4 bases from V and 7 bases from J; bases unmatched to any gene: 10. The chain's CDR3 is CASSSPEQGAGGYTF. The CDR3 DNA follows: TGTGCCAGCAGTTCCCCTGAACAGGGGGCGGGTGGCTACACCTTC.

This chain links TRBV28 with TRBJ2-4, with 15 nucleotides matching TRBD2. Trimming at V came to 5 bases and at J to 7 bases, leaving 12 bases not matched to a gene. Germline assignment: CDR1 MDHEN and CDR2 SYDVKM. There are 18 residues in the CDR3. The CDR3 loop is CASSHPWTSGRELNIQYF. The CDR3 nucleotides read TGTGCCAGCAGTCATCCATGGACTAGCGGGAGGGAATTGAACATTCAGTACTTC.

Remarks on this clonotype: This may be a read error: a much more frequent sequence differs by one nucleotide. The chain combines TRBV4-3 with TRBJ2-1, with unresolved D. V shed 1 base and J shed 6 bases, with 10 bases lying between them. Germline CDR1 and CDR2: LGHNA and YSLEER. The CDR3 is 14 residues long. The CDR3 sequence: CASSQGGGSNEQFF. The CDR3 nucleotides are TGCGCCAGCAGCCAAGGTGGTGGCTCCAATGAGCAGTTCTTC.

Ten or more counts support this clonotype. The V and J genes are TRBV6-1 and TRBJ2-7, with 7 bases identical to TRBD1. This CDR3 comprises 15 residues. The germline gives CDR1 MNHNS, CDR2 SASEGT. J was trimmed by 2 bases and V by 6 bases; bases with no gene match: 10. The CDR3 coding sequence is TGTGCCAGCAGACACAGGGGCGAGCGCCCCTACGAGCAGTACTTC. Translated, it gives CASRHRGERPYEQYF.